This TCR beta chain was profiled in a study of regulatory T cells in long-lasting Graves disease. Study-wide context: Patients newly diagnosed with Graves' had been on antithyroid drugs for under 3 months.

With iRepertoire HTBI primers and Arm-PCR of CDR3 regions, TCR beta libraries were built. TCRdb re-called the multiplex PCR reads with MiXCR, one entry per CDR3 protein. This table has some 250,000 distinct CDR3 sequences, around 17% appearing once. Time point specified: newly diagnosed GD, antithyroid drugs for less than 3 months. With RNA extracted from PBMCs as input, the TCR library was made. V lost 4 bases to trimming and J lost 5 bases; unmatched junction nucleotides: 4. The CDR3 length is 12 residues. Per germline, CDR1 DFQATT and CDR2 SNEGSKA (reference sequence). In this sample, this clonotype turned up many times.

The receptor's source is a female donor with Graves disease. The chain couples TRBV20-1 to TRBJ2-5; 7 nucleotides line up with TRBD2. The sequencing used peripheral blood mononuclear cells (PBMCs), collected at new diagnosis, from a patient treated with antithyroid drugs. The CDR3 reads CSATTSFETQYF. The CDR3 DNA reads TGCAGTGCTACGACTAGCTTCGAGACCCAGTACTTC.